This T cell receptor beta chain was found in a study of radiotherapy plus CTLA-4 blockade in lung cancer. Study details: Overall, 18% of patients showed an objective response, while over 25% attained disease control. Study-wide results and caveats: With interferon-beta, early dynamics of blood T cell clones were reported to best predict response. Radiotherapy was combined with ipilimumab, and tumor-derived TCR clones then expanded in blood.

CTLA-4 blockade with ipilimumab, together with focal radiation, was given to patients with chemo-refractory metastatic non-small-cell lung cancer. Turning to this clone: Its matching antigen is unknown.

Germline CDR1 is SGHNT and CDR2 is YYREEE (reference sequence). The junction had 5 bases not matched to a gene; V was cut back by 0 bases and J by 6 bases. This CDR3 comprises 16 residues. The assay was immunoSEQ multiplex PCR, and TCRdb's table has in-frame clones only and misses some. The table lists about 76,000 clones, about 79% of them singletons. The sequence came from a human donor with non-small cell lung cancer whose response to radiotherapy plus ipilimumab could not be evaluated. Some clones in this sample may be carry-over from other donors' samples. V gene TRBV5-4 combines with J gene TRBJ1-4; TRBD1 matches at 10 bases. The sample consisted of peripheral blood, taken from a patient treated with radiotherapy plus ipilimumab. The CDR3 region has the DNA TGTGCCAGCAGCTTGGGGGCCGGGACAGGGGATGAAAAACTGTTTTTT. This codes for CASSLGAGTGDEKLFF.